These T cell receptor beta chains were read from a single sample in a study of siplizumab effects on memory and regulatory T cells. Sequenced by immunoSEQ multiplex PCR; TCRdb stores in-frame clones only, minus some. Of 90,000 to 120,000 clones in the sample, 93% were seen once. Sequencing was performed on Tregs sorted from blood. The receptors derive from a human donor in good health. Each CDR3 is given with its conserved first and last residue. A D gene is named only where the DNA matches it firmly. The size entry is marked missing in some rows and otherwise reads once, few, many or a size class.

v_call,d_call,j_call,clone_size,cdr3_nt,cdr3_aa
TRBV5-6,TRBD1,TRBJ1-6,NA,TGTGCCAGCAGCACAGGACAGGGGGTCGGATCACCCCTCCACTTT,CASSTGQGVGSPLHF
TRBV19,TRBD1,TRBJ1-1,NA,TGTGCCAGTAGTAGACTCGGACAGGGGGTTTCTGAAGCTTTCTTT,CASSRLGQGVSEAFF
TRBV2,NA,TRBJ1-6,NA,TGTGCCAGCAGTGACGGCAGGGTGGATTCACCCCTCCACTTT,CASSDGRVDSPLHF
TRBV6-1,TRBD1,TRBJ2-1,NA,TGTGCCAGCAAGGGGGCGACATGGGCCTACAATGAGCAGTTCTTC,CASKGATWAYNEQFF
TRBV6-6,TRBD1,TRBJ1-1,NA,TGTGCCAGCAGCTACAGGGGTAACACTGAAGCTTTCTTT,CASSYRGNTEAFF
TRBV6-6,NA,TRBJ2-7,NA,TGTGCCACTGGAAGACCAGGGGTTAGCTCCTACGAGCAGTACTTC,CATGRPGVSSYEQYF
TRBV9,NA,TRBJ2-1,NA,TGTGCCAGCTCTAGAAGGGGGGCCTACAATGAGCAGTTCTTC,CASSRRGAYNEQFF
TRBV18,NA,TRBJ1-5,NA,TGTGCCAGCTCACACCAGGGTGGACAGCCCCAGCATTTT,CASSHQGGQPQHF
TRBV27,TRBD1,TRBJ2-5,NA,TGTGCCAGCAGTTTATCGCGCGGACAGGGAGAGACCCAGTACTTC,CASSLSRGQGETQYF
TRBV5-1,NA,TRBJ2-7,NA,TGCGCCAGCAGCTTGGCGGTTGGGGACGAGCAGTACTTC,CASSLAVGDEQYF
TRBV7-9,NA,TRBJ2-2,NA,TGTGCCAGCAGCCAATCGGGCGGGAACACCGGGGAGCTGTTTTTT,CASSQSGGNTGELFF
TRBV4-1,NA,TRBJ1-4,NA,TGCGCCAGCAGCCAAGATCTCACCCTTGAAAAACTGTTTTTT,CASSQDLTLEKLFF
TRBV11-2,TRBD2,TRBJ2-1,NA,TGTGCCAGCAGCCGGACTAGCGGGGGCCCGAGCTCCTACAATGAGCAGTTCTTC,CASSRTSGGPSSYNEQFF
TRBV5-1,NA,TRBJ2-3,NA,TGCGCCAGCAGCTTGGCGCGGGGCTTTGATACGCAGTATTTT,CASSLARGFDTQYF
TRBV19,TRBD1,TRBJ1-2,NA,TGTGCCAGTTCCAGGGGGCGGGCCGGCTACACCTTC,CASSRGRAGYTF
TRBV5-1,NA,TRBJ2-1,NA,TGCGCCAGCAGCGTGACGGACAATGAGCAGTTCTTC,CASSVTDNEQFF
TRBV5-1,NA,TRBJ2-1,NA,TGCGCCAGCAGCTTGGTTAGGGGCGGTGAGCAGTTCTTC,CASSLVRGGEQFF
TRBV15,NA,TRBJ2-1,NA,TGTGCCACCAGCACTCAGCGGGACAATGAGCAGTTCTTC,CATSTQRDNEQFF
TRBV23-1,TRBD1,TRBJ1-6,NA,TGCGCCAGCAGTCCAAAGGACAGGGGCTATGATAATTCACCCCTCCACTTT,CASSPKDRGYDNSPLHF
TRBV19,TRBD1,TRBJ2-6,NA,TGTGCCAGTAGTATGTGGGACAGGGGGCTTGGGGCCAACGTCCTGACTTTC,CASSMWDRGLGANVLTF
TRBV5-1,TRBD2,TRBJ2-2,once,TGCGCCAGCAGCGGACTAGCGGCGAACACCGGGGAGCTGTTTTTT,CASSGLAANTGELFF
TRBV18,NA,TRBJ2-1,once,TGTGCCAGCTCAAGGGGGGGAGCTTCCTACAATGAGCAGTTCTTC,CASSRGGASYNEQFF
TRBV19,NA,TRBJ2-7,NA,TGTGCCAGTAGTATAGGCAGGAGCTCCTACGAGCAGTACTTC,CASSIGRSSYEQYF
TRBV5-1,NA,TRBJ2-3,NA,TGCGCCAGCAGCTTGGTTGATACGCAGTATTTT,CASSLVDTQYF
TRBV19,NA,TRBJ1-4,NA,TGTGCCAGTAGTATCGAGGAAAAACTGTTTTTT,CASSIEEKLFF
TRBV6-1,NA,TRBJ2-1,NA,TGTGCCAGCAGACCGGGACTTCGCTCCTACAATGAGCAGTTCTTC,CASRPGLRSYNEQFF
TRBV7-8,NA,TRBJ2-7,NA,TGTGCCAGCAGCGTAATGACTTACCTGCACGAGCAGTACTTC,CASSVMTYLHEQYF
TRBV10-3,NA,TRBJ2-1,NA,TGTGCCATCAGTGAGTTCGGGGGCGTTGAGCAGTTCTTC,CAISEFGGVEQFF
TRBV7-9,NA,TRBJ2-3,NA,TGTGCCACTGAGCGGGATACGCAGTATTTT,CATERDTQYF
TRBV5-1,TRBD1,TRBJ2-5,NA,TGCGCCAGCAGCTTGGGGACAGGGGATCAAGAGACCCAGTACTTC,CASSLGTGDQETQYF
TRBV30,TRBD1,TRBJ2-4,NA,TGTGCCTGGGGGACAGGAAACATTCAGTACTTC,CAWGTGNIQYF
TRBV11-2,NA,TRBJ1-1,NA,TGTGCCCTGGCAAGGGTTGGGACTGAAGCTTTCTTT,CALARVGTEAFF
TRBV9,NA,TRBJ1-6,NA,TGTGCCAGCAGCGCCGCGAATTCACCCCTCCACTTT,CASSAANSPLHF
TRBV2,NA,TRBJ1-2,NA,TGTGCCAGCAGTGAAGGACCATATGGCTACACCTTC,CASSEGPYGYTF
TRBV9,TRBD1,TRBJ1-1,NA,TGTGCCAGCAGCGTAGGAGAGGGGACAGGGGGAGTGAACACTGAAGCTTTCTTT,CASSVGEGTGGVNTEAFF
TRBV10-3,NA,TRBJ1-2,NA,TGTGCCATCACCCTGAGCCAGGGAGGCTATGGCTACACCTTC,CAITLSQGGYGYTF
TRBV7-2,NA,TRBJ1-2,once,TGTGCCAGCAGCTTAGCTAGGGGTTTGTATGGCTACACCTTC,CASSLARGLYGYTF
TRBV5-1,NA,TRBJ1-3,NA,TGCGCCAGCAGCTTGGTAACGGGAGGCGCTGGAAACACCATATATTTT,CASSLVTGGAGNTIYF
TRBV4-2,NA,TRBJ1-4,NA,TGTGCCAGCAGAGCGATGGGAGGGGCAACTAATGAAAAACTGTTTTTT,CASRAMGGATNEKLFF
TRBV20-1,NA,TRBJ1-4,NA,TGCAGTGCTTCCCTCGGGGAAAAACTGTTTTTT,CSASLGEKLFF
TRBV28,NA,TRBJ1-1,NA,TGTGCCGCAGGGGTCTCAGGGGTGCTACAAGCTTTCTTT,CAAGVSGVLQAFF
TRBV11-2,NA,TRBJ2-1,NA,TGTGCCAGCAGCTTAGAGATAGGGAATGAGCAGTTCTTC,CASSLEIGNEQFF
TRBV5-1,NA,TRBJ1-4,NA,TGCGCCAGCAGCTCCCAATCGACATCAACTAATGAAAAACTGTTTTTT,CASSSQSTSTNEKLFF
TRBV6-4,NA,TRBJ2-3,NA,TGTGCCAGCAGTGATAACGATGCAGATACGCAGTATTTT,CASSDNDADTQYF
TRBV28,NA,TRBJ1-2,NA,TGTGCCAGCAGACAGGGTTCCCTCTATGGCTACACCTTC,CASRQGSLYGYTF